The entry below describes one TCR beta chain. The data were taken from a study of blood T cell repertoires in COVID-19. Study information: PBMCs, B-cell-depleted T cells, or T cells were the source of the cDNA or gDNA that made up the material.

TCRdb keeps only in-frame clones here, not all; method: immunoSEQ multiplex PCR. The profile covers about 180,000 clones, with over 70% appearing a single time and 7% taken by the ten largest. Seattle-derived patients entered the study during active infection and were followed longitudinally. This CDR3 region has 15 residues. CDR1 and CDR2 (germline): KGHDR, SFDVKD. V gave up 0 bases and J gave up 4 bases, with 12 bases separating them. Material for sequencing was peripheral blood. This TCR derives from a woman in her forties with COVID-19, enrolled during active disease. The gene calls are TRBV24-1 and TRBJ2-7; possibly TRBD2 for D (6 bases). The CDR3 DNA is TGTGCCACCAGTGATTTGCGGGACGGGGGTTACGAGCAGTACTTC. Translated, it gives CATSDLRDGGYEQYF.